A selection of T cell receptor beta chains follows, all from one sample in a study of PD-1 blockade in classical Hodgkin lymphoma. Produced via immunoSEQ multiplex PCR; TCRdb's table is partial and in-frame only. This sample yields about 15,000 clones, of which approximately 84% are seen a single time; more than 7% belongs to the top ten. The sequencing sample was made of peripheral blood mononuclear cells (PBMCs). The receptor source for this set is a human donor with classical Hodgkin lymphoma. The CDR3 runs from the conserved cysteine through the conserved F or W. A D gene is named only where the DNA matches it firmly. Where a row states a size, it is once, few, many or the class of an expanded clone; other rows omit it.

TRBD2 | 22 | TRBJ2-5 | TRBV4-3 | - | CASSQEMLGASGSSSVQETQYF | TGCGCCAGCAGCCAAGAAATGTTAGGGGCTAGCGGGAGTTCGAGCGTCCAAGAGACCCAGTACTTC
- | 14 | TRBJ2-7 | TRBV7-8 | - | CASSSVALGYEQYF | TGTGCCAGCAGCTCAGTAGCGTTAGGCTACGAGCAGTACTTC
- | 15 | TRBJ2-2 | TRBV13 | - | CASSPAGLNAGELFF | TGTGCCAGCAGCCCCGCAGGGTTAAACGCCGGGGAGCTGTTTTTT
TRBD1 | 18 | TRBJ1-3 | TRBV19 | - | CASSISYDRGSSGNTIYF | TGTGCCAGTAGTATAAGTTACGACAGGGGGTCCTCTGGAAACACCATATATTTT
- | 12 | TRBJ1-1 | TRBV7-2 | - | CASSLALTEAFF | TGTGCCAGCAGCTTAGCGCTGACTGAAGCTTTCTTT
TRBD1 | 13 | TRBJ2-7 | TRBV29-1 | - | CSVVQGAAYEQYF | TGCAGCGTGGTCCAGGGGGCGGCCTACGAGCAGTACTTC
- | 17 | TRBJ1-1 | TRBV14 | once | CASSQVQGAGRQAEAFF | TGTGCCAGCAGCCAAGTGCAAGGGGCAGGCCGGCAGGCTGAAGCTTTCTTT
TRBD2 | 16 | TRBJ2-2 | TRBV28 | few | CASSLSTSGSTGELFF | TGTGCCAGCAGTTTATCGACTAGCGGGAGCACCGGGGAGCTGTTTTTT
- | 14 | TRBJ2-3 | TRBV2 | - | CASRYLGSTDTQYF | TGTGCCAGCCGCTACCTTGGAAGCACAGATACGCAGTATTTT
- | 14 | TRBJ1-5 | TRBV6-5 | - | CATSADGLNQPQHF | TGTGCCACCTCAGCGGACGGACTCAATCAGCCCCAGCATTTT
TRBD2 | 16 | TRBJ2-1 | TRBV25-1 | - | CASSPHPSGSNDEQFF | TGTGCCAGCAGTCCCCACCCTAGCGGGAGTAACGATGAGCAGTTCTTC
- | 14 | TRBJ2-7 | TRBV5-1 | once | CASSLAGKSYEQYF | TGCGCCAGCAGCTTGGCCGGGAAATCCTACGAGCAGTACTTC
- | 14 | TRBJ1-4 | TRBV7-8 | few | CASSLVRKNEKLFF | TGTGCCAGCAGCTTAGTACGGAAAAATGAAAAACTGTTTTTT
- | 16 | TRBJ1-5 | TRBV19 | once | CASSTQQGTSNQPQHF | TGTGCCAGTAGTACTCAACAGGGAACTAGCAATCAGCCCCAGCATTTT
- | 12 | TRBJ2-5 | TRBV2 | - | CASGRVGETQYF | TGTGCCAGCGGGAGAGTGGGCGAGACCCAGTACTTC